The present T cell receptor (beta chain) was sequenced within a study of naive and memory T cell subsets. Comments on this clonotype: The CDR3 end shows no conserved phenylalanine or tryptophan, and so a read error is likely.

Germline assignment: CDR1 LNHDA and CDR2 SQIVND (reference sequence). V gave up 3 bases and J gave up 8 bases; unmatched junction bases: 8. The CDR3 is 15 residues long. The library had UMIs added by 3' ligation of an oligonucleotide to TCR cDNA. Amplification of ligated cDNA took four PCR rounds with SP2 and nested alpha and beta constant primers. TCRdb processed the 5' RACE reads anew with MiXCR; each CDR3 protein has one entry. The sample has about 48,000 distinct CDR3 sequences, around 4.7% seen once. The TCR comes from a female donor in good health. The V and J genes are TRBV19 and TRBJ2-1; TRBD2 matches 9 bases. The CDR3: CASSIRGRAEDEQFL. The CDR3 DNA reads TGTGCCAGTAGTATCCGCGGGAGGGCCGAGGATGAGCAGTTCTTG.